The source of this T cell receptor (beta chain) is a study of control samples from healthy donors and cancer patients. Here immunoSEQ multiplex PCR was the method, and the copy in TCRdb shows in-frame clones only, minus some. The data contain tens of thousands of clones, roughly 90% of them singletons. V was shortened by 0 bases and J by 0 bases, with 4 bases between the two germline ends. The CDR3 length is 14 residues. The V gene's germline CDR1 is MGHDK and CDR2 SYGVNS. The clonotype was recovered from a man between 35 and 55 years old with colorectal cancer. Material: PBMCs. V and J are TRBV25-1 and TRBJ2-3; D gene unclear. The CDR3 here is CASSEYASTDTQYF. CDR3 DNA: TGTGCCAGCAGTGAATACGCGAGCACAGATACGCAGTATTTT.